The subject of this entry is one TCR beta chain. Germline CDR1 reads SEHNR; CDR2 reads FQNEAQ (reference sequence). This CDR3 has 13 amino acids. The V segment lost 4 bases and the J segment 6 bases; nucleotides outside the gene matches: 5. Repertoires were generated with immunoSEQ multiplex PCR, while TCRdb's copy carries only in-frame clones and drops some. Seen here are some 400,000 clones, more than 70% observed once, and the top ten hold 2.3%. These data come from a study of blood T cell repertoires in COVID-19. Study as a whole: From T cells, B-cell-depleted T cells, or PBMCs came the material, which was cDNA or gDNA.

The sequencing sample was made of peripheral blood. The rearrangement joins TRBV7-9 to TRBJ1-1; TRBD1 agrees at 7 bases. The sequence derives from an older woman with COVID-19, enrolled during active disease. The chain's CDR3 is CASSSGQQAEAFF. CDR3 DNA: TGTGCCAGCAGCTCGGGACAGCAGGCTGAAGCTTTCTTT.